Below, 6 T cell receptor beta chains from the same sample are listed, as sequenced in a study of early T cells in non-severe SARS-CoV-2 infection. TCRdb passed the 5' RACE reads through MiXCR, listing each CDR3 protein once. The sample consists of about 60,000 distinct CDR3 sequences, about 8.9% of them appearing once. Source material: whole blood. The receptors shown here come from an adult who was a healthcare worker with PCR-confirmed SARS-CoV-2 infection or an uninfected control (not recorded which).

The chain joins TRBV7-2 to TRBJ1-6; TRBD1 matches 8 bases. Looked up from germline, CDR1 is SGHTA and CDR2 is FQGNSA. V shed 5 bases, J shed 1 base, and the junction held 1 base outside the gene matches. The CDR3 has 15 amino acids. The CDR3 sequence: CASSDRGSYNSPLHF. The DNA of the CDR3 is TGTGCCAGCAGCGACAGGGGTTCCTATAATTCACCCCTCCACTTT. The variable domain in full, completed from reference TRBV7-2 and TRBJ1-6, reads GAGVSQSPSNKVTEKGKDVELRCDPISGHTALYWYRQSLGQGLEFLIYFQGNSAPDKSGLPSDRFSAERTGGSVSTLTIQRTQQEDSAVYLCASSDRGSYNSPLHFGNGTRLTVT.

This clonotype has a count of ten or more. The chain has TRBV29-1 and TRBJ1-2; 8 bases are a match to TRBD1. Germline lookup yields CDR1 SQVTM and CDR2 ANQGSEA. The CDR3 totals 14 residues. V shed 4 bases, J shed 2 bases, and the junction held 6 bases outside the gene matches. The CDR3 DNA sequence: TGCAGCGTTGCCGGGACAGGTTTAAACTATGGCTACACCTTC. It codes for CSVAGTGLNYGYTF. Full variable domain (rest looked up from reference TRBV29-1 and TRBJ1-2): SAVISQKPSRDICQRGTSLTIQCQVDSQVTMMFWYRQQPGQSLTLIATANQGSEATYESGFVIDKFPISRPNLTFSTLTVSNMSPEDSSIYLCSVAGTGLNYGYTFGSGTRLTVV.

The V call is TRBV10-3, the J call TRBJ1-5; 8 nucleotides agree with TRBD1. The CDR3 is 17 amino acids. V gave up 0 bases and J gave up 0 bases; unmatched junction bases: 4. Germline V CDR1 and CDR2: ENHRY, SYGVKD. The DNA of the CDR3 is TGTGCCATCAGTGAGTCGGGGACAGGTAATAGCAATCAGCCCCAGCATTTT. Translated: CAISESGTGNSNQPQHF.

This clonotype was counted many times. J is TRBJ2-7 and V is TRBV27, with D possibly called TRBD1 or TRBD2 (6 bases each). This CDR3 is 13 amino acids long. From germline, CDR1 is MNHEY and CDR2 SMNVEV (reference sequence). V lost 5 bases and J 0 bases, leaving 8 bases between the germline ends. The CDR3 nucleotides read TGTGCCAGCAGTGGAGGGGGCTCCTACGAGCAGTACTTC. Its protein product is CASSGGGSYEQYF.

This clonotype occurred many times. The CDR3, as DNA: TGTGCCAGTCGATGGAGACAGACCGATAACTATGGCTACACCTTC. Protein sequence: CASRWRQTDNYGYTF. The chain is built from TRBV2 and TRBJ1-2; D possibly corresponds to TRBD1 (5 bases). Germline V gene sequence: CDR1 SNHLY, CDR2 FYNNEI. The germline V and J ends were trimmed by 9 bases and 1 base, with 18 bases remaining between them. This CDR3 is 15 amino acids long.

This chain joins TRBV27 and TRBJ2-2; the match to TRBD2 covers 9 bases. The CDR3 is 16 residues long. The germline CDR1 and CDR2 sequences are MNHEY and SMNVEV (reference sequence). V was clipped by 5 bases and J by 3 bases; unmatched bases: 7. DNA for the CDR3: TGTGCCAGCAGTGCCTCTAGCGGGACCTACACCGGGGAGCTGTTTTTT. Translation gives CASSASSGTYTGELFF.